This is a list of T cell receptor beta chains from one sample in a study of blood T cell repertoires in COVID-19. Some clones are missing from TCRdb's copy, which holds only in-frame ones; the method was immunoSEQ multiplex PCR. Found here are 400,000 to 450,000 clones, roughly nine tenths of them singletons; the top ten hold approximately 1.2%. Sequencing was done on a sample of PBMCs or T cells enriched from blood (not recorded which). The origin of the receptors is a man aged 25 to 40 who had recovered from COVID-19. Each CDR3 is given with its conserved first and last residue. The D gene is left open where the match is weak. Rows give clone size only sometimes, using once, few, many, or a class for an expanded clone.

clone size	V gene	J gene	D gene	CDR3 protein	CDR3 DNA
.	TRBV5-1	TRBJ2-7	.	CASSAYGTHRQGDEQYF	TGCGCCAGCAGCGCCTACGGGACTCACCGTCAAGGCGACGAGCAGTACTTC
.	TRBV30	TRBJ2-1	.	CAWSDRSINEQFF	TGTGCCTGGAGTGATCGGAGCATCAATGAGCAGTTCTTC
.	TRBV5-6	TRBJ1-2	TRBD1	CASNRRLSQGARGYTF	TGTGCCAGCAACAGAAGACTGAGCCAGGGGGCAAGAGGCTACACCTTC
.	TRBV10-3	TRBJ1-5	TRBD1	CAISESGQGEQPQHF	TGTGCCATCAGTGAGTCGGGTCAGGGGGAGCAGCCCCAGCATTTT
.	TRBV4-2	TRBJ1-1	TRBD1	CASSPEGQWNTEAFF	TGTGCCAGCAGCCCGGAGGGACAGTGGAACACTGAAGCTTTCTTT
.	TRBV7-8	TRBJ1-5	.	CASSLVQGGNQPQHF	TGTGCCAGCAGCTTAGTTCAGGGTGGCAATCAGCCCCAGCATTTT
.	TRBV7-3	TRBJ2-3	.	CASSFSLADTQYF	TGTGCCAGCAGCTTTTCTTTAGCGGATACGCAGTATTTT
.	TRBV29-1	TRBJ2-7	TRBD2	CSVEDQTSGAYEQYF	TGCAGCGTTGAAGATCAAACTAGCGGGGCTTACGAGCAGTACTTC
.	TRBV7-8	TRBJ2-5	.	CASSLISGTSKETQYF	TGTGCCAGCAGCTTAATCTCCGGGACAAGTAAAGAGACCCAGTACTTC
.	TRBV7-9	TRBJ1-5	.	CASSLSRAPLDSNQPQHF	TGTGCCAGCAGCTTATCCAGGGCGCCCCTCGATAGCAATCAGCCCCAGCATTTT
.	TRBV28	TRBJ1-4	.	CASSLGGGKLFF	TGTGCCAGCAGTTTGGGAGGGGGGAAACTGTTTTTT
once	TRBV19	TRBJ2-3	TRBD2	CASKLADSTDTQYF	TGTGCCAGCAAACTAGCGGATAGCACAGATACGCAGTATTTT
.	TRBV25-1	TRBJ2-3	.	CASSAGHRTDTQYF	TGTGCCAGCAGTGCCGGACACCGCACAGATACGCAGTATTTT
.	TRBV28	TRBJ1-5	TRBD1	CASSFFTGAYQPQHF	TGTGCCAGCAGTTTTTTTACAGGGGCTTATCAGCCCCAGCATTTT
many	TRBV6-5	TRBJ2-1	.	CASRLQAGSYNEQFF	TGTGCCAGCAGGCTACAGGCTGGGTCCTACAATGAGCAGTTCTTC
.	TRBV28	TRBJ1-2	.	CASSRSGTPNYGYTF	TGTGCCAGCAGTCGTAGCGGGACACCTAACTATGGCTACACCTTC
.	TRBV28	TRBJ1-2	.	CASSSSTDGYTF	TGTGCCAGCAGTTCGTCGACAGATGGCTACACCTTC
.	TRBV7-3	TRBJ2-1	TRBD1	CASSLNGQGNLGEQFF	TGTGCCAGCAGCTTAAATGGACAGGGGAATCTAGGTGAGCAGTTCTTC
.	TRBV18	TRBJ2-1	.	CASSPDTRSYNEQFF	TGTGCCAGCTCACCCGACACTCGCTCCTACAATGAGCAGTTCTTC
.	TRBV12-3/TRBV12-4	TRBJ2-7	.	CASSSQGHEQYF	TGTGCCAGCAGTTCACAGGGTCACGAGCAGTACTTC
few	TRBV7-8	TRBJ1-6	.	CASSLGEANSPLHF	TGTGCCAGCAGCTTAGGGGAGGCTAATTCACCCCTCCACTTT
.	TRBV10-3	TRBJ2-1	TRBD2	CAISENTGTSGRLSYNEQFF	TGTGCCATCAGTGAGAACACCGGGACTAGCGGGAGACTCTCCTACAATGAGCAGTTCTTC
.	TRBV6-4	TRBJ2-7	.	CASSCLTDEQYF	TGTGCCAGCAGTTGTCTTACAGACGAGCAGTACTTC
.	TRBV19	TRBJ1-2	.	CASKRDSRPVYGYTF	TGTGCCAGTAAGAGGGACTCTCGCCCCGTCTATGGCTACACCTTC
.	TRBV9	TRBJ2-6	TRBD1	CASSSRRDRVAGANVLTF	TGTGCCAGCAGCTCACGAAGGGACAGGGTTGCTGGGGCCAACGTCCTGACTTTC
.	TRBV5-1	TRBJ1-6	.	CASSDGTQNSPLHF	TGCGCCAGCAGCGACGGGACACAGAATTCACCCCTCCACTTT
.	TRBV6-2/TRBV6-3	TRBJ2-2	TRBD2	CASSYSSFRLAGGPNTGELFF	TGTGCCAGCAGTTACTCATCGTTTAGGCTAGCGGGAGGGCCGAACACCGGGGAGCTGTTTTTT
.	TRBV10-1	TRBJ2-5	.	CASSVLREGTQYF	TGCGCCAGCAGTGTTCTCCGGGAAGGGACCCAGTACTTC
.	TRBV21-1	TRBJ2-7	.	CASSNPAKNGGEQYF	TGTGCCAGCAGCAACCCGGCCAAAAACGGAGGGGAGCAGTACTTC
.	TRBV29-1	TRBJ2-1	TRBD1	CSVSGTGRIGFF	TGCAGCGTTTCCGGGACAGGGAGGATCGGGTTCTTC
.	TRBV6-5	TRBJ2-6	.	CASKERVGANVLTF	TGTGCCAGCAAAGAGAGGGTTGGGGCCAACGTCCTGACTTTC
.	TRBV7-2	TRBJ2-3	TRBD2	CASSLYTGGPDTQYF	TGTGCCAGCAGCTTATACACGGGAGGGCCGGATACGCAGTATTTT
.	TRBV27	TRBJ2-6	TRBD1	CASSTTEPGQIVSGANVLTF	TGTGCCAGCAGTACAACCGAGCCGGGACAGATCGTCTCTGGGGCCAACGTCCTGACTTTC
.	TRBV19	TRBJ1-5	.	CASQGETSNQPQHF	TGTGCCAGTCAAGGGGAAACTAGCAATCAGCCCCAGCATTTT
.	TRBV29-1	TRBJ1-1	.	CSVARGGTEAFF	TGCAGCGTTGCCAGGGGCGGGACTGAAGCTTTCTTT
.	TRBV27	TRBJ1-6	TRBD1	CASSSDRVGSPLHF	TGTGCCAGCAGTTCCGACAGGGTCGGATCACCCCTCCACTTT
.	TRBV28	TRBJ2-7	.	CASSSAGVNSYEQYF	TGTGCCAGCAGTTCGGCCGGGGTAAACTCCTACGAGCAGTACTTC
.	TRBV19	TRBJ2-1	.	CATGRGYNEQFF	TGTGCCACCGGAAGGGGTTACAATGAGCAGTTCTTC
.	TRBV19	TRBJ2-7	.	CASSIVPGEYEQYF	TGTGCCAGTAGTATAGTCCCGGGAGAGTACGAGCAGTACTTC
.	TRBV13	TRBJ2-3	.	CASSSDSDTQYF	TGTGCCAGCAGCTCTGACTCTGATACGCAGTATTTT
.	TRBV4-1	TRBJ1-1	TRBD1	CASSQAQGADTEAFF	TGCGCCAGCAGCCAAGCACAGGGGGCTGATACTGAAGCTTTCTTT
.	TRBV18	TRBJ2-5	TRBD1	CASSPRGTGEETQYF	TGTGCCAGCTCACCCAGGGGGACAGGGGAAGAGACCCAGTACTTC
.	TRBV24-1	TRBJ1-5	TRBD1	CATSDPDRGPIDQPQHF	TGTGCCACCAGTGATCCCGACAGGGGGCCCATCGACCAGCCCCAGCATTTT
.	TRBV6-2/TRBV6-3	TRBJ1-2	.	CASSPRVYYGYTF	TGTGCCAGCAGCCCCAGGGTTTACTATGGCTACACCTTC
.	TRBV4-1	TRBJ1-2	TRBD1	CASSQEDRGNYGYTF	TGCGCCAGCAGCCAAGAGGACAGGGGTAACTATGGCTACACCTTC
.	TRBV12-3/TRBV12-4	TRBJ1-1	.	CASSLPRGEAFF	TGTGCCAGCAGTTTGCCGCGAGGTGAAGCTTTCTTT
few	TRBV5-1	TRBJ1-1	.	CASSLYRERGTEAFF	TGCGCCAGCAGCTTGTACAGGGAGAGGGGCACTGAAGCTTTCTTT
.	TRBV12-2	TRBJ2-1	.	CASRLCVSEQFF	TGTGCAAGTCGCTTATGTGTGAGTGAGCAGTTCTTC
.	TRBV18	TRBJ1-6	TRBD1	CASSPQDRVHSPLHF	TGTGCCAGCTCACCACAGGACAGGGTTCATTCACCCCTCCACTTT
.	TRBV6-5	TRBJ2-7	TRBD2	CASSTLAGGNEQYF	TGTGCCAGCAGCACGCTAGCGGGAGGCAACGAGCAGTACTTC
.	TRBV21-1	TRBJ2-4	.	CASSKGSDIAKNIQYF	TGTGCCAGCAGCAAAGGATCAGACATAGCCAAAAACATTCAGTACTTC
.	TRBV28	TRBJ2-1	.	CASRPQATAGDEQFF	TGTGCCAGCAGACCCCAGGCGACCGCCGGGGATGAGCAGTTCTTC
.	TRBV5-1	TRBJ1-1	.	CASSLDPGTYTEAFF	TGCGCCAGCAGCTTGGATCCGGGGACATACACTGAAGCTTTCTTT
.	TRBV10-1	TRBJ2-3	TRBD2	CASSEASGGSLFDTQYF	TGCGCCAGCAGTGAGGCTAGCGGGGGCTCCCTTTTTGATACGCAGTATTTT